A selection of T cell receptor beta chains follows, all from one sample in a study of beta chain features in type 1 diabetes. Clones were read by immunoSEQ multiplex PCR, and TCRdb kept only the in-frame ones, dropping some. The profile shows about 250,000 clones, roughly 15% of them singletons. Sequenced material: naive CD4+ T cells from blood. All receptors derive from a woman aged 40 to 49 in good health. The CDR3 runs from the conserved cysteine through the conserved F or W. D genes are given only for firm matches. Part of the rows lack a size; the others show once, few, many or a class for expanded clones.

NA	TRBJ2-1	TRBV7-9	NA	TGTGCCAGCGACCCTAGGCGGATCAATGAGCAGTTCTTC	CASDPRRINEQFF
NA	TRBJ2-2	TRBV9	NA	TGTGCCAGCAGCCCAGCCCAGCGGCGGAACACCGGGGAGCTGTTTTTT	CASSPAQRRNTGELFF
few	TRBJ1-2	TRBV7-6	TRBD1	TGTGCCAGCAGCTTATCCGCACAGGGGGAGAGTGGCTACACCTTC	CASSLSAQGESGYTF
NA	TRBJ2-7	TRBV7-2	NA	TGTGCCAGCAGCCGCGGAGGGGGCGCTCCCTACGAGCAGTACTTC	CASSRGGGAPYEQYF
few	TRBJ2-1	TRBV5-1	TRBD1	TGCGCCAGTGCCCTGGACAGGGCGGGCAATGAGCAGTTCTTC	CASALDRAGNEQFF
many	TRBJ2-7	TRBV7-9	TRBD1	TGTGCCAGCAGCACCGGGACAGCCTACGAGCAGTACTTC	CASSTGTAYEQYF
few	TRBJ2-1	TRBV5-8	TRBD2	TGTGCCAGCAGCTTGGGGGCGGGGGTCACCCACAATGAGCAGTTCTTC	CASSLGAGVTHNEQFF
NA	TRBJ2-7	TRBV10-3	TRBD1	TGTGCCATCAAGGACAGGGGCTACGAGCAGTACTTC	CAIKDRGYEQYF
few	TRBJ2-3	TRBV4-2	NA	TGTGCCAGCAGCCAAGATCGCGAAACGCAGTATTTT	CASSQDRETQYF
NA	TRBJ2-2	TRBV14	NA	TGTGCCAGCAGCCAAGCGGCAGGGGCCGGTACCGGGGAGCTGTTTTTT	CASSQAAGAGTGELFF
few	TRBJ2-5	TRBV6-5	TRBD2	TGTGCCAGCAGTTACTCCCGGACTAGCGGGGGTGAGACCCAGTACTTC	CASSYSRTSGGETQYF
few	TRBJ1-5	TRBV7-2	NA	TGTGCCAGCAGCTTAGAGCCACAGATAAATCAGCCCCAGCATTTT	CASSLEPQINQPQHF
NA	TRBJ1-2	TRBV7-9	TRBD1	TGTGCCAGCAGAACGGGACAGGATGGCTACACCTTC	CASRTGQDGYTF
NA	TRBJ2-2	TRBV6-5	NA	TGTGCCAGCAGTACCAGACCGGGCACCGGGGAGCTGTTTTTT	CASSTRPGTGELFF
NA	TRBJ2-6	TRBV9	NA	TGTGCCAGCAGCCCGAGAGTGGGGGGGCGGTCTGGGGCCAACGTCCTGACTTTC	CASSPRVGGRSGANVLTF
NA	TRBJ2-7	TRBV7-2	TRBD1	TGTGCCAGCAGCCCAGGACAGGGCCCCTACGAGCAGTACTTC	CASSPGQGPYEQYF
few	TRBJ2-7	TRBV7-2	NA	TGTGCCAGCAGCCTCCGGGGTATCGACGAGCAGTACTTC	CASSLRGIDEQYF
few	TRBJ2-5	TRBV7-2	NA	TGTGCCAGCAGCTTAGTCTGGGGGCAGGAGACCCAGTACTTC	CASSLVWGQETQYF
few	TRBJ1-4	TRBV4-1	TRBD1	TGCGCCAGCAGCCAAGGGGATTCGGCCGGGACAGGACAGATTTTT	CASSQGDSAGTGQIF
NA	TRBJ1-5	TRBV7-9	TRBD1	TGTGCCAGCAGCGCACAGGGGAATAGCAATCAGCCCCAGCATTTT	CASSAQGNSNQPQHF
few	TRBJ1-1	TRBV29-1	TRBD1	TGCAGCGTTGAACGAGGGACAGGGGGGATGAACACTGAAGCTTTCTTT	CSVERGTGGMNTEAFF
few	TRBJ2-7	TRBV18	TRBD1	TGTGCCAGCTCACCAAAGTCAGGGGGCTACGAGCAGTACTTC	CASSPKSGGYEQYF
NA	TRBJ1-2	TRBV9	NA	TGTGCCAGCAGCGTAGACAGGGACTATGGCTACACCTTC	CASSVDRDYGYTF
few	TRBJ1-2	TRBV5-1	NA	TGCGCCAGCAGCTTGGGGAGCAACTATGGCTACACCTTC	CASSLGSNYGYTF
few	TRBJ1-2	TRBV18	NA	TGTGCCAGCTCACCAAATCCAGGGCTGGGGTATGGCTACACCTTC	CASSPNPGLGYGYTF
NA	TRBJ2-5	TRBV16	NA	TGTGCCAGCAGCCAATCCTTGGGGGCCGGAGAGACCCAGTACTTC	CASSQSLGAGETQYF
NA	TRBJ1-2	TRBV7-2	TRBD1	TGTGCCAGCAGCCCCAGGACAGGAGACTATGGCTACACCTTC	CASSPRTGDYGYTF
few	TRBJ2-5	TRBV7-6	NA	TGTGCCAGCAGCTTTGGGGCTAGGGGAGAGACCCAGTACTTC	CASSFGARGETQYF
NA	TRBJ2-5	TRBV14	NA	TGTGCCAGCAGCCCCCGAGGGGAGACCCAGTACTTC	CASSPRGETQYF
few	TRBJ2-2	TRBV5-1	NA	TGCGCCAGCAGCCAACAGGGTCCCGGCACCGGGGAGCTGTTTTTT	CASSQQGPGTGELFF
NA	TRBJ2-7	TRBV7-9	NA	TGTGCCAGCAGCGGTCGGCAGGGTCAGTCCTACGAGCAGTACTTC	CASSGRQGQSYEQYF
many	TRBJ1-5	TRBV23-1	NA	TGCGCCAGCAGTCAAGGGCCCGGCGGCAATCAGCCCCAGCATTTT	CASSQGPGGNQPQHF
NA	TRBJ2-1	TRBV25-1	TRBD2	TGTGCCAGCAGTGAATGGGCGGGGGGAAGACTATACAATGAGCAGTTCTTC	CASSEWAGGRLYNEQFF
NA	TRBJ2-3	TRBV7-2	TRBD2	TGTGCCAGCAGCCCGGGGAGGGCTAGCGGGGGTGGGGATACGCAGTATTTT	CASSPGRASGGGDTQYF
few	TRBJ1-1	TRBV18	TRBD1	TGTGCCAGCTCAATACAGGGGCGAGGGAACACTGAAGCTTTCTTT	CASSIQGRGNTEAFF
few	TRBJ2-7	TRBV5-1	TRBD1	TGCGCCAGCAGCTTGGAGTGGACAGGGGCCTACGAGCAGTACTTC	CASSLEWTGAYEQYF
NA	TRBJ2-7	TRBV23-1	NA	TGCGCCAGCAAGCTTTGGTTCTACCGCCACTCCTACGAGCAGTACTTC	CASKLWFYRHSYEQYF
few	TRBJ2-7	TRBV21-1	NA	TGTGCCAGCAGTCAAACCGGGACAGGGAAGTGCGAGCAGTACTTC	CASSQTGTGKCEQYF
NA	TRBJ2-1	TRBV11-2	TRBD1	TGTGCCAGCAGCTTAGATCCGACAGGGGACAATGAGCAGTTCTTC	CASSLDPTGDNEQFF
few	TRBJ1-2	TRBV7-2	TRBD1	TGTGCCAGCAGCTGGGGACAGGGGTCTATGGGCTACACCTTC	CASSWGQGSMGYTF
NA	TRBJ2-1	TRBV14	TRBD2	TGTGCCAGCAGCTTTAGCGGGGGGGCGTCCTACAATGAGCAGTTCTTC	CASSFSGGASYNEQFF
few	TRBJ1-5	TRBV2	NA	TGTGCCAGCAGTGATCCTAATCAGCCCCAGCATTTT	CASSDPNQPQHF
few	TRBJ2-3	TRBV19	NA	TGTGCCAGTAGCCGCAGGGGCACAGATACGCAGTATTTT	CASSRRGTDTQYF